Below, 23 T cell receptor beta chains from the same sample are listed, as sequenced in a study of T cell responses to AZD1222 COVID-19 vaccine (TCRdb year 2021). Libraries were prepared through the immunoSEQ multiplex PCR assay. As stored in TCRdb, this immuneACCESS dataset retains in-frame rearrangements with V and J assigned. A fraction of the clones does not appear; measured against another copy, unresolved V genes explain less than half of the discrepancy, and the remainder lacks a known reason. The sample data list approximately 85,000 clones, and 80% to 90% of these were observed just once. Roughly 6.3% of the sample goes to the ten largest clones. Interpreted using the paper, the time point label stands for: baseline before first vaccination. The specimen comprised peripheral blood, sampled on day 0 of AZD1222 vaccination. The receptors stem from an adult in good health.

The J gene is TRBJ2-1, the V gene TRBV6-5, with 7 bases lining up with TRBD2. V was clipped by 8 bases and J by 6 bases; unmatched bases: 4. Germline assignment: CDR1 MNHEY and CDR2 SVGAGI. The CDR3 is 12 amino acids. The CDR3 DNA reads as TGTGCCAGCGGGCGCGGGGGCAATGAGCAGTTCTTC. It yields the protein CASGRGGNEQFF.

The chain recombines TRBV7-9 with TRBJ2-1; D might be TRBD1 (5 bases). Deletions cut 7 bases from V and 8 bases from J, with 15 bases between. The CDR3 runs 13 residues. Germline CDR1 and CDR2: SEHNR and FQNEAQ (reference sequence). CDR3 protein: CASNGQKGYEQFF. DNA of the CDR3: TGTGCCAGCAATGGACAAAAAGGGTATGAGCAGTTCTTC. The entire variable domain, with the rest obtained from reference TRBV7-9 and TRBJ2-1, is as follows: DTGVSQNPRHKITKRGQNVTFRCDPISEHNRLYWYRQTLGQGPEFLTYFQNEAQLEKSRLLSDRFSAERPKGSFSTLEIQRTEQGDSAMYLCASNGQKGYEQFFGPGTRLTVL.

This rearrangement joins TRBV6-2 or TRBV6-3 to TRBJ2-7; the match to TRBD2 covers 7 bases. This CDR3 contains 12 residues. In germline, CDR1 is MNHEY, CDR2 SVGEGT. V gave up 6 bases and J gave up 5 bases; unmatched junction bases: 4. The CDR3 nucleotides read TGTGCCAGCAGCCCGACTAGCCACGAGCAGTACTTC. It is translated as CASSPTSHEQYF.

The rearrangement links TRBV20-1 to TRBJ2-3; D ambiguous. The CDR3 covers 13 residues. Trimming pared 3 bases from V and 2 bases from J, leaving 9 bases between. CDR1 is DFQATT, CDR2 SNEGSKA, per germline (reference sequence). The CDR3 bases are TGCAGTGCTAGTAGGCTCGTCACAGATACGCAGTATTTT. Translation gives CSASRLVTDTQYF.

The chain has TRBV27 and TRBJ2-7; D gene uncertain. Germline V gene sequence: CDR1 MNHEY, CDR2 SMNVEV (reference sequence). Between the trimmed V and J ends, which lost 10 bases and 3 bases, there was a span of 4 bases. The CDR3 length is 9 residues. CDR3 sequence: CAIIYEQYF. Here the CDR3 DNA reads TGTGCCATCATCTACGAGCAGTACTTC.

This chain links TRBV3-1 (or the pseudogene TRBV3-2) with TRBJ1-4; unclear D gene. CDR1 is LGHDT and CDR2 is YNNKEL in the germline V gene (reference sequence). V was trimmed by 1 base and J by 2 bases, leaving 5 bases between them. There are 14 residues in the CDR3. CDR3: CASSQGVTNEKLFF. CDR3 in DNA: TGTGCCAGCAGCCAAGGTGTCACTAATGAAAAACTGTTTTTT.

This sequence joins TRBV4-1 and TRBJ1-5; D is uncertain. The ends were cut back, 1 base at V and 0 bases at J, with 7 bases in the middle. The germline V gene encodes CDR1 MGHRA and CDR2 YSYEKL. The CDR3 contains 15 residues. Written as DNA, the CDR3 is TGCGCCAGCAGCCAAGGGCCCTATAGCAATCAGCCCCAGCATTTT. Amino acid sequence: CASSQGPYSNQPQHF.

The chain links TRBV27 to TRBJ1-6; no reliable D call. The V gene lost 6 bases and the J gene lost 6 bases, with 12 bases spanning the gap. Germline CDR1 reads MNHEY; CDR2 reads SMNVEV (reference sequence). This CDR3 is 14 amino acids long. CDR3 in amino acids: CASRSSGLNSPLHF. CDR3 sequence (DNA): TGTGCCAGCAGGTCCTCGGGTCTTAATTCACCCCTCCACTTT.

This chain joins TRBV7-6 and TRBJ2-1; TRBD2 aligns across 11 bases. Germline CDR1 SGHVS, CDR2 FNYEAQ. V gave up 5 bases and J gave up 6 bases; unmatched junction bases: 15. This CDR3 has 18 residues. The CDR3 spells CASSARTPFGLAGNEQFF. CDR3 bases: TGTGCCAGCAGCGCCCGCACGCCCTTTGGACTAGCGGGCAATGAGCAGTTCTTC.

In DNA form, the CDR3 reads TGTGCCAGCAGCCGGACGCACAGCACAGATACGCAGTATTTT. It specifies CASSRTHSTDTQYF. V gene TRBV3-1 (or the pseudogene TRBV3-2) combines with J gene TRBJ2-3; D is undetermined. Trimming shortened V by 4 bases and J by 0 bases, and 8 bases separated the two germline ends. The CDR3 runs 14 residues. Germline assignment: CDR1 LGHDT and CDR2 YNNKEL (reference sequence).

A few counts support this clone. The genes are TRBV27 and TRBJ1-2; unclear D gene. The CDR3 runs 15 residues. Germline V lookup: CDR1 MNHEY, CDR2 SMNVEV (reference sequence). Trimming removed 7 bases from V and 0 bases from J, with 15 bases in between. As DNA, the CDR3 is TGTGCCAGCACCTCACCGGGGAGAGCTAACTATGGCTACACCTTC. Protein sequence: CASTSPGRANYGYTF.

The chain couples TRBV24-1 to TRBJ2-3; D is undetermined. The CDR3 length is 17 residues. Germline assignment: CDR1 KGHDR and CDR2 SFDVKD. V shed 2 bases and J shed 2 bases, with 16 bases lying between them. In DNA form, the CDR3 reads TGTGCCACCAGTGATTCCCCGGCCCTCACTTACACAGATACGCAGTATTTT. Its protein is CATSDSPALTYTDTQYF.

The chain employs TRBV20-1 and TRBJ2-5, with no clear D. Trimming left V 0 bases short and J 1 base short, with 0 bases between. The length of the CDR3 is 11 residues. The V gene's germline CDR1 is DFQATT and CDR2 SNEGSKA (reference sequence). This CDR3 is CSARDQETQYF. CDR3 nucleotide sequence: TGCAGTGCTAGAGACCAAGAGACCCAGTACTTC.

This clone was seen a handful of times. The rearrangement joins TRBV11-1 to TRBJ2-5; 7 nucleotides line up with TRBD1. CDR3 length: 15 amino acids. Germline assignment: CDR1 SGHAT and CDR2 FQDESV (reference sequence). V gave up 1 base and J gave up 0 bases; unmatched junction bases: 2. As DNA, the CDR3 is TGTGCCAGCAGCTTAGGAGGGGGCAACCAAGAGACCCAGTACTTC. It translates to CASSLGGGNQETQYF.

The chain combines TRBV5-1 with TRBJ1-3, with D possibly matching TRBD1 (5 bases). CDR1 is SGHRS and CDR2 is YFSETQ in the germline V gene. V lost 0 bases and J 4 bases, leaving 14 bases between the germline ends. The CDR3 sequence is 16 residues long. This chain's CDR3 is CASSLAGANQGNTIYF. The CDR3 region has the DNA TGCGCCAGCAGCTTGGCCGGGGCGAACCAGGGAAACACCATATATTTT.

The chain's CDR3 is CASRTPKAPGPNQPQHF. The CDR3 coding sequence is TGTGCAAGTCGCACCCCTAAAGCGCCCGGGCCCAATCAGCCCCAGCATTTT. This chain connects TRBV12-2 to TRBJ1-5. TRBV12-2 is termed a pseudogene. CDR3 length equals 17 residues.

V usage is TRBV5-6 and J usage is TRBJ2-3; D may match TRBD1 or TRBD2 (5 bases each). The germline V and J ends were trimmed by 4 bases and 0 bases, with 15 bases remaining between them. The germline V gene encodes CDR1 SGHDT and CDR2 YYEEEE. The CDR3 spans 16 residues. CDR3 amino acids: CASSPGPPTSTDTQYF. The CDR3 coding sequence is TGTGCCAGCAGCCCGGGGCCGCCAACTAGCACAGATACGCAGTATTTT.

This clone came up once. The chain links TRBV27 to TRBJ2-7; the match to TRBD1 covers 7 bases. Trimming at V came to 2 bases and at J to 5 bases, leaving 12 bases not matched to a gene. This CDR3 comprises 16 residues. The germline V gene encodes CDR1 MNHEY and CDR2 SMNVEV (reference sequence). The CDR3 DNA reads TGTGCCAGCAGTTTAGGTAATGGACAGGTCTACGACGAGCAGTACTTC. It is translated as CASSLGNGQVYDEQYF.

This clone was seen a single time. V is TRBV7-9 and J is TRBJ2-5; 7 bases agree with TRBD1. Germline V gene data show CDR1 as SEHNR and CDR2 as FQNEAQ (reference sequence). This CDR3 is built from 16 residues. V lost 5 bases to trimming and J lost 1 base; unmatched junction nucleotides: 10. The CDR3 region is CASSPTRTGFQETQYF. CDR3 nucleotide sequence: TGTGCCAGCAGCCCCACCCGGACAGGCTTCCAAGAGACCCAGTACTTC.

The gene calls are TRBV5-1 and TRBJ2-7; D possibly corresponds to TRBD1 (6 bases). Per the germline V gene, CDR1 is SGHRS and CDR2 is YFSETQ. The CDR3 is 12 amino acids. V lost 6 bases to trimming and J lost 0 bases, with 7 bases between them. Here the CDR3 reads CASTDSSYEQYF. The CDR3 DNA sequence: TGCGCCAGCACGGACAGCTCCTACGAGCAGTACTTC. Filled out from reference TRBV5-1 and TRBJ2-7, the complete variable domain reads KAGVTQTPRYLIKTRGQQVTLSCSPISGHRSVSWYQQTPGQGLQFLFEYFSETQRNKGNFPGRFSGRQFSNSRSEMNVSTLELGDSALYLCASTDSSYEQYFGPGTRLTVT.

The chain carries TRBV9 and TRBJ2-2; 7 bases align to TRBD2. Unmatched junction bases numbered 3, after V lost 0 bases and J lost 1 base. There are 16 residues in the CDR3. Germline assignment: CDR1 SGDLS and CDR2 YYNGEE. CDR3 sequence: CASSVGPSGNTGELFF. As DNA, the CDR3 is TGTGCCAGCAGCGTAGGTCCTAGCGGGAACACCGGGGAGCTGTTTTTT.

J is TRBJ1-5 and V is TRBV27, with D maybe TRBD1 (5 bases). CDR1 and CDR2 (germline): MNHEY, SMNVEV (reference sequence). V gave up 5 bases and J gave up 0 bases, with 11 bases separating them. The CDR3 has 15 residues. This CDR3 reads CASSRDGGSNQPQHF. In DNA form, the CDR3 reads TGTGCCAGCAGTAGGGACGGAGGTAGCAATCAGCCCCAGCATTTT.

The rearrangement links TRBV5-1 to TRBJ1-2, with TRBD1 as a possible D gene (5 bases). The CDR3 extends over 17 amino acids. Germline CDR1 SGHRS, CDR2 YFSETQ. The V end was cut by 0 bases, the J end by 4 bases, with 19 bases between. CDR3 sequence: CASSLERSGGGGYGYTF. The CDR3 bases are TGCGCCAGCAGCTTGGAGCGGTCTGGGGGTGGTGGCTATGGCTACACCTTC. The entire variable domain, with the rest obtained from reference TRBV5-1 and TRBJ1-2, is as follows: KAGVTQTPRYLIKTRGQQVTLSCSPISGHRSVSWYQQTPGQGLQFLFEYFSETQRNKGNFPGRFSGRQFSNSRSEMNVSTLELGDSALYLCASSLERSGGGGYGYTFGSGTRLTVV.